This T cell receptor (beta chain) was profiled in a study of technical replicates of blood from a few donors. Clones were sequenced by immunoSEQ multiplex PCR, and TCRdb holds only the in-frame ones, with some missing. The data contain 80,000 or so clones, 94% of them singletons. Germline V gene sequence: CDR1 GTSNPN, CDR2 SVGIG (reference sequence). The CDR3 spans 12 residues. V shed 0 bases and J shed 14 bases, with 11 bases lying between them. This clone was counted once. The sequence was obtained from a human donor in good health. The sample comprised T cells isolated from PBMCs. The chain is built from TRBV30 and TRBJ1-6; the D gene is possibly TRBD1 (5 bases). In DNA, the CDR3 is TGTGCCTGGAGTGTAGCGGGGGGAACCCTCCACTTT. It yields the protein CAWSVAGGTLHF.